The present T cell receptor beta chain was sequenced within a study of cytomegalovirus exposure and HLA in healthy donors. Study conclusions and caveats: Cytomegalovirus-associated status was assigned to about 150 TCR beta chains. A later look showed TCR association rates differing by HLA locus, highest for DRB1 and lowest for HLA-C. A later analysis reported that several of the most significant clusters appeared to be linked to common viral pathogens, among them Epstein-Barr virus.

60 Vbeta and 13 Jbeta primers were used in PCR. Clones were sequenced by immunoSEQ multiplex PCR, and TCRdb holds only the in-frame ones, with some missing. The table has roughly 200,000 clones, around 84% seen once; the top ten hold roughly 1.5%. Note on this clone: Its cognate antigen is unknown.

This CDR3 is built from 15 residues. Germline assignment: CDR1 MGHRA and CDR2 YSYEKL. After removal of 4 bases from V and 8 bases from J, the junction contained 11 bases not matched to a gene. Sequenced input: PBMCs. The source is a woman aged 18-35 years in good health and CMV-seronegative. The V and J genes are TRBV4-1 and TRBJ2-1; TRBD1 matches 7 bases. The CDR3 sequence is CASSLWDRKGDEQFF. CDR3 nucleotide sequence: TGCGCCAGCAGCCTTTGGGACAGAAAAGGGGATGAGCAGTTCTTC.